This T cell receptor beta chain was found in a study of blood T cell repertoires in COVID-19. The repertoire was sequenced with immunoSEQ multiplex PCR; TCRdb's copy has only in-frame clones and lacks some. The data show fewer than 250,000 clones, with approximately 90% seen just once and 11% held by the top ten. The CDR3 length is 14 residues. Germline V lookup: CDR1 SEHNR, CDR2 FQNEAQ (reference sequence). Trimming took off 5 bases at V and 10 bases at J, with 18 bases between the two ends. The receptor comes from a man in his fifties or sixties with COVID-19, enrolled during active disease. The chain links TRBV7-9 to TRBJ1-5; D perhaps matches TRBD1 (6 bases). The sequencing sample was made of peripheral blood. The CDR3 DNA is TGTGCCAGCAGCCCCTTGGGAGGGGGTCGACCCCAGCATTTT. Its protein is CASSPLGGGRPQHF.